This T cell receptor beta chain was sequenced in a study of cytomegalovirus exposure and HLA in healthy donors. As concerns this clone: The antigen is not known.

PCR primers comprised 60 Vbeta and 13 Jbeta primers. Some clones are missing from TCRdb's copy, which holds only in-frame ones; the method was immunoSEQ multiplex PCR. The data contain about 160,000 clones, around 80% of them seen just once; the ten biggest clones take up 1.2%. Findings of the study overall: Earlier analysis looked at TCR beta V segments, and most were productive about 87% or about 30% of the time.

The length of the CDR3 is 14 residues. Germline V lookup: CDR1 SNHLY, CDR2 FYNNEI. Trimming pared 4 bases from V and 3 bases from J, leaving 9 bases between. The V and J genes are TRBV2 and TRBJ2-2; D perhaps matches TRBD2 (5 bases). The material sequenced was PBMCs. This clonotype originated in a boy aged 2 to 9 in good health and CMV-seronegative. The CDR3 bases are TGTGCCAGCAGTGGTCTGGGAGACACCGGGGAGCTGTTTTTT. This translates into CASSGLGDTGELFF.